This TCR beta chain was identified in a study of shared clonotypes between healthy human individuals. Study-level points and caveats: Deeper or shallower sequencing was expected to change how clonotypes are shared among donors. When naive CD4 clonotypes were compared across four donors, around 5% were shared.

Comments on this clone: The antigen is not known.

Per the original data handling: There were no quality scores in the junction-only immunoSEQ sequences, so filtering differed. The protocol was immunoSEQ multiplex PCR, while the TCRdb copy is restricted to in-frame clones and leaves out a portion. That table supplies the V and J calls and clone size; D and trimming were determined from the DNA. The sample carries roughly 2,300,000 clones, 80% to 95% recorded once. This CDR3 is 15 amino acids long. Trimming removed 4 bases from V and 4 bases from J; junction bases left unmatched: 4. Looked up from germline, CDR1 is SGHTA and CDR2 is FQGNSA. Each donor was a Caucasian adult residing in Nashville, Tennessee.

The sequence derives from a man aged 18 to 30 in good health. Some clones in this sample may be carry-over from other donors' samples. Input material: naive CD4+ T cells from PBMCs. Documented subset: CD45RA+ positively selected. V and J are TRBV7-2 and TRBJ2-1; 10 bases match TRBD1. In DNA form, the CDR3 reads TGTGCCAGCAGCTCCGGGACAGGGGCGTACAATGAGCAGTTCTTC. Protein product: CASSSGTGAYNEQFF.